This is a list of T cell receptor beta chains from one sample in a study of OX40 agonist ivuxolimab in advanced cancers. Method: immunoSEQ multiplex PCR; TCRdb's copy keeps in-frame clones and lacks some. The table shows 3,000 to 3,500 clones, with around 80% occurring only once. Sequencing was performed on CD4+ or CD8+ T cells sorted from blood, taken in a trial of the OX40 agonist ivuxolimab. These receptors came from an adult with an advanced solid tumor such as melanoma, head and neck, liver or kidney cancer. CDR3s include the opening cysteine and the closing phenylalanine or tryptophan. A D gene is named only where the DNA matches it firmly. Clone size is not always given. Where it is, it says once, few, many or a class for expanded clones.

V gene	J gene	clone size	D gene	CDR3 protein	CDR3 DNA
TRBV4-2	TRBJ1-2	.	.	CASSQDPRGAQGYGYTF	TGTGCCAGCAGCCAAGATCCCCGGGGGGCGCAGGGCTATGGCTACACCTTC
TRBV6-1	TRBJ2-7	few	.	CASSIWGAYEQYF	TGTGCCAGCAGTATTTGGGGGGCCTACGAGCAGTACTTC
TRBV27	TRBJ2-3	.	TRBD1	CASSWGFARGRGTDTQYF	TGTGCCAGCAGTTGGGGGTTTGCCAGGGGGCGAGGCACAGATACGCAGTATTTT
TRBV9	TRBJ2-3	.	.	CASSESPGTQYF	TGTGCCAGCAGTGAATCCCCGGGTACGCAGTATTTT
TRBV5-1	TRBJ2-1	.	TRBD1	CASSSAGGYNEQFF	TGCGCCAGCAGTTCAGCAGGGGGCTACAATGAGCAGTTCTTC
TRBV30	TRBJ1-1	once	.	CAWSEGDTEAFF	TGTGCCTGGAGTGAGGGGGACACTGAAGCTTTCTTT
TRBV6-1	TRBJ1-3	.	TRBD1	CAKDRADSGNTIYF	TGTGCCAAGGACAGGGCCGACTCTGGAAACACCATATATTTT
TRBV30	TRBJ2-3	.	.	CAWEGTDTQYF	TGTGCCTGGGAAGGGACAGATACGCAGTATTTT
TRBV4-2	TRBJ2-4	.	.	CASSQDKAGKNIQYF	TGTGCCAGCAGCCAAGATAAGGCGGGCAAAAACATTCAGTACTTC
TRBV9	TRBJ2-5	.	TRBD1	CASSVTGAAETQYF	TGTGCCAGCAGCGTGACAGGGGCGGCGGAGACCCAGTACTTC
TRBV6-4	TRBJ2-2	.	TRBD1	CASSKTGGTGELFF	TGTGCCAGCAGTAAGACAGGGGGCACCGGGGAGCTGTTTTTT
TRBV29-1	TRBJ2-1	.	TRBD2	CSVEDLAGQSSYNEQFF	TGCAGCGTTGAAGACCTAGCGGGACAGAGCTCCTACAATGAGCAGTTCTTC
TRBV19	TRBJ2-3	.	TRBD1	CASSVGQFVYTQYF	TGTGCCAGTAGTGTGGGACAGTTCGTGTATACGCAGTATTTT
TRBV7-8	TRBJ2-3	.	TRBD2	CASSLAGGPVGTQYF	TGTGCCAGCAGCTTAGCGGGAGGGCCCGTCGGTACGCAGTATTTT
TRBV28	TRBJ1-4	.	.	CASSPGTWLATNEKLFF	TGTGCCAGCAGCCCCGGTACGTGGCTTGCAACTAATGAAAAACTGTTTTTT
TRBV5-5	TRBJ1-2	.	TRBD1	CASSLFGDSQANVYGYTF	TGTGCCAGCAGCTTGTTTGGGGACAGCCAGGCCAACGTCTATGGCTACACCTTC
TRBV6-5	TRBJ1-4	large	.	CASSYSSAAELFF	TGTGCCAGCAGTTACTCGTCGGCCGCGGAACTGTTTTTT
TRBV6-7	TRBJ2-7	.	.	CASSEGDGQMGEQYF	TGTGCCAGCAGTGAAGGAGACGGACAGATGGGCGAGCAGTACTTC
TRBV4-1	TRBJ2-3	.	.	CASSQERQVTYTQYF	TGCGCCAGCAGCCAAGAGCGGCAAGTGACGTATACGCAGTATTTT
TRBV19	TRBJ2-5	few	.	CASSPTIQETQYF	TGTGCCAGTAGCCCGACCATCCAAGAGACCCAGTACTTC
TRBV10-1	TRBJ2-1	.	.	CASSSYVRGTEQFF	TGCGCCAGCAGTTCTTACGTCAGGGGTACTGAGCAGTTCTTC
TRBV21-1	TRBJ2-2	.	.	CASGDGTGELFF	TGTGCCAGCGGCGACGGTACCGGGGAGCTGTTCTTT
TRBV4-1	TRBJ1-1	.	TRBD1	CASSHRGQGALEAFF	TGCGCCAGCAGCCATCGAGGACAGGGGGCATTGGAAGCTTTCTTT
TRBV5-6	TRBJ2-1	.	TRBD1	CASRSDRGPRFF	TGTGCCAGCAGATCCGACAGGGGGCCCCGATTCTTC
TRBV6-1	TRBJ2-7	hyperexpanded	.	CASSEGDGQMGEQYF	TGTGCCAGCAGTGAAGGAGACGGACAGATGGGCGAGCAGTACTTC
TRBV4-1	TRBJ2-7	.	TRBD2	CASSQDYGTSRYEQYF	TGCGCCAGCAGCCAAGATTACGGGACTAGCAGATACGAGCAGTACTTC
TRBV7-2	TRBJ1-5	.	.	CASSSVGGWQPQHF	TGTGCCAGCAGCTCCGTCGGGGGTTGGCAGCCCCAGCATTTT
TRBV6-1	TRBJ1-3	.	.	CASRLADSRGNTIYF	TGTGCCAGCAGGCTAGCGGACTCCCGAGGAAACACCATATATTTT
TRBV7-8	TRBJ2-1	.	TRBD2	CASSLGTRVVNNEQFF	TGTGCCAGCAGCTTAGGGACTAGGGTTGTGAACAATGAGCAGTTCTTC
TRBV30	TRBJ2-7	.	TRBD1	CAWRKGQGFYEQYF	TGTGCCTGGAGAAAGGGACAGGGATTCTACGAGCAGTACTTC
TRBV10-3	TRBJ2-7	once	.	CASSEGDGQMGEQYF	TGTGCCAGCAGTGAAGGAGACGGACAGATGGGCGAGCAGTACTTC
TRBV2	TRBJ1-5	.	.	CASGPEGGGNQPQHF	TGTGCCAGTGGCCCAGAGGGGGGAGGCAATCAGCCCCAGCATTTT
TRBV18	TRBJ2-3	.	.	CASSPYYPDTQYF	TGTGCCAGCTCACCTTACTACCCAGATACGCAGTATTTT
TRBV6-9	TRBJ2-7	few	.	CASSEGDGQMGEQYF	TGTGCCAGCAGTGAAGGAGACGGACAGATGGGCGAGCAGTACTTC
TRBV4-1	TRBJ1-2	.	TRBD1	CASSQEQGARGYTF	TGCGCCAGCAGCCAGGAACAGGGGGCGCGGGGCTACACCTTC
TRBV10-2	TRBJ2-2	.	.	CATVTRGPNTGELFF	TGCGCCACTGTAACCCGGGGTCCGAACACCGGGGAGCTGTTTTTT
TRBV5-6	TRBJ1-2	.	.	CASLLRNRKTYGYTF	TGTGCCAGCCTATTACGCAATCGAAAGACCTATGGCTACACCTTC